A single sample is the source of the 5 T cell receptor beta chains below, sequenced in a study of T cell repertoires in cytomegalovirus infection. TCRdb re-called the reads through MiXCR, storing one row per CDR3 protein. Here the sample spans approximately 170,000 distinct CDR3 sequences, 15% to 20% being singletons. The sample taken for sequencing was CD8+ T cells from PBMCs. Receptors were obtained from a human donor in good health (CMV status not recorded). Some clones in this sample may be carry-over from other donors' samples.

This chain uses TRBV10-3 with TRBJ2-1; a weak D match, TRBD1 (5 bases). V was trimmed by 3 bases and J by 0 bases, leaving 9 bases between them. The CDR3 is 15 amino acids. Germline V gene sequence: CDR1 ENHRY, CDR2 SYGVKD. CDR3 DNA: TGTGCCATCAGTGAAGCAGGGAACTCCTACAATGAGCAGTTCTTC. Translated, it gives CAISEAGNSYNEQFF.

This chain connects TRBV7-2 to TRBJ2-1; D call uncertain. The germline CDR1 and CDR2 sequences are SGHTA and FQGNSA. V was clipped by 3 bases and J by 10 bases, with 10 bases between them. This CDR3 has 12 amino acids. This chain's CDR3 is CASSFVFPEQFF. CDR3 DNA: TGTGCCAGCAGCTTTGTGTTTCCCGAGCAGTTCTTC. The full variable domain, rest sourced from reference TRBV7-2 and TRBJ2-1, is GAGVSQSPSNKVTEKGKDVELRCDPISGHTALYWYRQSLGQGLEFLIYFQGNSAPDKSGLPSDRFSAERTGGSVSTLTIQRTQQEDSAVYLCASSFVFPEQFFGPGTRLTVL.

The J gene is TRBJ2-7, the V gene TRBV15; D gene unclear. There are 15 residues in the CDR3. The germline CDR1 and CDR2 sequences are LNHNV and YYDKDF (reference sequence). V lost 1 base and J 3 bases, leaving 13 bases between the germline ends. The CDR3 loop is CATSRGATSVYEQYF. The CDR3 DNA sequence: TGTGCCACCAGCAGAGGGGCGACCTCGGTCTACGAGCAGTACTTC.

This clonotype was counted many times. This sequence joins TRBV20-1 and TRBJ1-1; no reliable D call. The CDR3 spans 11 residues. V lost 5 bases and J 10 bases, leaving 14 bases between the germline ends. The V gene's germline CDR1 is DFQATT and CDR2 SNEGSKA (reference sequence). The CDR3 sequence is CSASRVVGAFF. As DNA, the CDR3 is TGCAGTGCTTCCCGAGTCGTGGGAGCTTTCTTT.

The chain uses TRBV20-1 and TRBJ1-2, with D unresolved. Germline V lookup: CDR1 DFQATT, CDR2 SNEGSKA (reference sequence). V lost 5 bases, J lost 0 bases, and 13 bases lay in between. This CDR3 is built from 14 residues. CDR3 nucleotide sequence: TGCAGTGCTTATAGCCCGGCAGCTAACTATGGCTACACCTTC. Amino acid sequence: CSAYSPAANYGYTF.